The count of the clone carrying this T cell receptor beta chain is one. Antigen unknown. Germline CDR1 is MNHEY and CDR2 is SVGEGT. The CDR3 runs to 16 residues. Trimming removed 2 bases from V and 7 bases from J, with 17 bases in between. The sample comes from a study of T cell responses to AZD1222 COVID-19 vaccine. Data came from immunoSEQ multiplex PCR; TCRdb stores just in-frame clones and leaves some out. In the table there are around 150,000 clones, 80% to 95% of which are singletons. Notes on the study in general: Increased Spike-specific TCR breadth and depth were observed after two AZD1222 doses. Reportedly, nearly half of unique spike TCRs recognized epitopes outside B.1.351/B.1.1.7 mutations.

The sequences come from peripheral blood, collected 28 days after the second AZD1222 dose. The chain links TRBV6-2 or TRBV6-3 to TRBJ2-2; D gene unclear. The clonotype was recovered from an adult who received the AZD1222 COVID-19 vaccine. As DNA, the CDR3 is TGTGCCAGCAGTTACCGGGCCTTAGAGGTCGGCGGGGAGCTGTTTTTT. It is translated as CASSYRALEVGGELFF.